These 5 T cell receptor beta chains came from one sample sequenced in a study of T-cell reconstitution after alpha-beta-depleted transplantation in children. For TCRbeta, the library was prepared with unique molecular identifiers. TCRdb recomputed calls from the PCR reads with MiXCR, one row per CDR3 protein. The sample gives around 250,000 distinct CDR3 sequences, roughly 23% of which show up once; about 2.6% is in the top ten. The sample was PBMCs, taken before TCRalphabeta/CD19-depleted stem cell transplant. The receptors shown here come from a girl aged 2-10 years with Fanconi anemia, due to receive a stem cell transplant.

The rearrangement joins TRBV6-4 to TRBJ1-2; D is undetermined. Germline-derived CDR1 and CDR2 are MRHNA and SNTAGT. The CDR3 is 11 residues long. V was pared by 0 bases and J by 7 bases, with 3 bases between. For the CDR3, the DNA is TGTGCCAGCAGTGACTCTTCTGGCTACACCTTC. Translated: CASSDSSGYTF.

This clonotype was seen many times. The chain recombines TRBV29-1 with TRBJ2-4; possibly TRBD1 or TRBD2 for D (6 bases each). Germline assignment: CDR1 SQVTM and CDR2 ANQGSEA. Trimming took 4 bases from V and 8 from J, leaving 15 bases between them. This CDR3 contains 13 residues. This CDR3 reads CSVVIRGADIQYF. DNA for the CDR3: TGCAGCGTTGTAATTAGGGGGGCTGACATTCAGTACTTC.

In nucleotides, the CDR3 is TGCGCCAGCAGCCAAGCCTACGAGTCCTACGAGCAGTACTTC. Protein sequence: CASSQAYESYEQYF. The chain recombines TRBV4-1 with TRBJ2-7; D not certain. V lost 1 base and J lost 1, with 8 bases in between. Germline-derived CDR1 and CDR2 are MGHRA and YSYEKL. The CDR3 consists of 14 residues.

This clonotype appeared many times. The chain recombines TRBV20-1 with TRBJ2-3; 8 bases are a match to TRBD1. The V gene end was trimmed by 6 bases and the J gene end by 2 bases; junction bases not matched to a gene: 19. The germline V gene encodes CDR1 DFQATT and CDR2 SNEGSKA (reference sequence). CDR3 length: 18 amino acids. CDR3 loop: CSARSGTLWTGITDTQYF. CDR3 sequence (DNA): TGCAGTGCCAGGTCAGGGACCCTTTGGACAGGGATCACAGATACGCAGTATTTT.

The J gene is TRBJ1-5, the V gene TRBV12-3 or TRBV12-4; the D is unclear. The CDR3 has 13 residues. The ends were cut back, 4 bases at V and 6 bases at J, with 10 bases in the middle. This CDR3 reads CASSWSVGQPQHF. CDR3 nucleotide sequence: TGTGCCAGCAGTTGGTCGGTGGGTCAGCCCCAGCATTTT.